The clone carrying this TCR beta chain has a single count. This specimen belongs to a study of blood T cell repertoires in COVID-19. Turning to the study itself: PBMCs, B-cell-depleted T cells, or T cells provided the cDNA or gDNA that made up the material.

The cohort comprised adults aged roughly 18 to 100 years residing in about two dozen US areas. The CDR3 is 16 amino acids. The germline V gene has CDR1 SEHNR and CDR2 FQNEAQ (reference sequence). V was shortened by 0 bases and J by 3 bases, with 14 bases between the two germline ends. Original handling: Counts of nucleated cells, estimated from reference gene primer amplification, were obtained. Produced via immunoSEQ multiplex PCR; TCRdb's table is partial and in-frame only. V and J calls and clone size are given by that table; D and trimming were obtained from the DNA. The sample has a few hundred thousand clones; approximately 88% are singletons.

Sequenced: PBMCs or T cells enriched from blood (not recorded which). This receptor was identified in a man aged 25-45 years who had recovered from COVID-19. The chain carries TRBV7-9 and TRBJ2-5, with D possibly being TRBD1 (5 bases). The CDR3 loop is CASSLAQGSGKETQYF. DNA for the CDR3: TGTGCCAGCAGCTTAGCTCAGGGATCAGGGAAAGAGACCCAGTACTTC.